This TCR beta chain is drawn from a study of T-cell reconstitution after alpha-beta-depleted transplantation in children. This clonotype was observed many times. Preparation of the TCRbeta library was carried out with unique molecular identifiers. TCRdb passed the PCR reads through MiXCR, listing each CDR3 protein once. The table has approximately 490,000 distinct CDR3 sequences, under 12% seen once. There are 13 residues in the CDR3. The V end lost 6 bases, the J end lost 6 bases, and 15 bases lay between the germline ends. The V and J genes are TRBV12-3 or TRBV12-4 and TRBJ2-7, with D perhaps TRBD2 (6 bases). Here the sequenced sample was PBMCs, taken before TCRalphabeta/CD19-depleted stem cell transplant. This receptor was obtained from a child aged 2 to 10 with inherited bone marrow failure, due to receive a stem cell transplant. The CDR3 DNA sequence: TGTGCCAGCAGCCTGACGTTGGGAGGCGAGCAGTACTTC. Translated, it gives CASSLTLGGEQYF.